This TCR beta chain was found in a study of a mutant IDH1 vaccine in newly diagnosed glioma. Across the study: Commencement of vaccination occurred 4-6 weeks following radiotherapy alone, or concurrently with temozolomide cycles. Overall study results and limits: Top peripheral T cell clonotype shifts appeared unrelated to pseudoprogression. A vaccine-induced immune response developed in roughly 93% of the patients.

The ends lost 5 bases at V and 1 base at J; junction bases unmatched: 5. The germline gives CDR1 MGHRA, CDR2 YSYEKL. The CDR3 contains 17 residues. Time point reported: week 23, last vaccination. Each dose of the vaccine consisted of 300 ug of mutant IDH1 20-mer peptide, with topical imiquimod. Every donor had a new WHO grade 3 or 4 astrocytoma that was IDH1-mutant, with loss of nuclear ATRX. Points on this clone: Its antigen is not identified.

Sequencing used immunoSEQ multiplex PCR; TCRdb keeps in-frame clones, though not all of them. The data contain 82,000 or so clones, 70% to 90% of them singletons. Sequenced here: PBMCs, sampled from a glioma patient whose treatment included an IDH1 peptide vaccine. The V call is TRBV4-1, the J call TRBJ2-2; 12 bases agree with TRBD2. The receptor comes from a young man with glioma. Some clones in this sample may be carry-over from other donors' samples. CDR3 region: CASSKTLAGGNTGELFF. CDR3 coding DNA: TGCGCCAGCAGCAAAACACTAGCGGGAGGGAACACCGGGGAGCTGTTTTTT.